This T cell receptor beta chain was sequenced during a study of T cell responses to AZD1222 COVID-19 vaccine (dated by TCRdb to the early 2020s). About the study as a whole: TCR sequencing covered over 230 trial participants: 200 to 220 given two doses of AZD1222 and about 26 given two doses of MenACWY control vaccine. Trial participants were enrolled into age subgroups of 18-55, 56-69 and 70-plus years, which contained 148, 28 and 57 TCR-sequenced participants, respectively. What the research found in general, with its limitations: Conclusions about previously exposed vaccinees were limited because only six AZD1222 recipients were SARS-CoV-2 seropositive at baseline. In the small 56-69-year group, the increase in depth fell short of significance, most likely because of low power. Because no day 14 peak-response samples were available, repertoires were characterized only after the peak T cell response. After two AZD1222 doses, both the breadth and the depth of spike-specific TCRs were significantly higher than at day 0 and than in MenACWY recipients. The whole spike protein was spanned by vaccine-associated CD4 TCRs, and dominant responses were seen in regions 160-218 and 743-854. Participants were mostly white British and included more females than males, and it was suggested by the authors that clonal diversity may have been underestimated. Epitopes outside the regions mutated in the B.1.351 and B.1.1.7 variants were reportedly recognized by nearly half of the unique spike-specific TCRs.

V drops 5 bases and J drops 8 bases, leaving 15 bases in between. In the germline V gene, CDR1 corresponds to MDHEN and CDR2 to SYDVKM. Its CDR3 holds 13 amino acids, cysteine through phenylalanine. The only DNA kept is the CDR3, 39 bases in frame from the first base. The intended sense of this specimen's time point label: about 28 days (+/-7) after the second vaccine dose. AZD1222 recipients whose second dose came at about 4 weeks and those whose second dose came at about 12 weeks were combined into one group, since spike-specific TCR depth and breadth did not differ between the two schedules. Samples from vaccinated people were obtained from the UK trials COV001 and COV002, which included a single-blind randomized controlled phase 2/3 trial of AZD1222 (ChAdOx1 nCoV-19) in healthy adults. For TCRbeta chain sequencing, PBMC samples were collected from trial participants at day 0 and at day 28 after the second dose.

For this clone: The antigen it binds to is not known. No much larger clone is present one base from it, and per-base qualities are unavailable.

The CDR3 regions of human TCRbeta chains were analyzed by immunosequencing. In the original analysis: TCRs in the repertoires were compared against a reference library of SARS-CoV-2-specific TCRs that had been generated with the MIRA antigen-specificity platform. Breadth meant the fraction of unique TCRs that were SARS-CoV-2-associated, whereas depth meant the fraction of total T cells that were SARS-CoV-2-associated. Each spike-specific TCR was assigned to its reactive spike region and to a CD4 or CD8 class using the MIRA data. Log10-transformed breadth and depth values were compared by one-way ANOVA with Sidak's multiple comparisons tests. The source is immuneACCESS, and TCRdb retained only in-frame sequences with V and J called. Part of the clones is not carried over; for the studies checked, unresolved V genes explain less than half of this, and the remainder is unexplained. The V and J calls and clone size are taken from that table; D and trimming were inferred from the DNA. In all, the sample holds around 99,000 clones, and 80% to 95% of those were seen once. The ten most abundant clones make up under 10% of the sample.

The sequence derives from an adult who received the AZD1222 COVID-19 vaccine. The specimen was peripheral blood, collected 28 days after the second AZD1222 dose. The chain uses TRBV28 and TRBJ1-2, with the D gene not clear enough to name. The CDR3 region reads CASSNGPTRGYTF. The DNA sequence follows: TGTGCCAGCAGTAACGGACCAACGCGGGGCTACACCTTC.